This T cell receptor beta chain was sequenced in a study of TIL therapy for anti-PD-1-resistant metastatic lung cancer. Whole-study context: Median patient age was about 50, ranging roughly 38-75 years.

The germline V gene has CDR1 SGHTA and CDR2 FQGNSA. This CDR3 is 13 amino acids long. With 5 bases removed from V and 6 bases from J, the gap between germline ends came to 13 bases. Time point in this sample: pre-treatment sample, taken before nivolumab and TIL therapy. This was the immunoSEQ v3 assay. Survey-level samples got approximately 1.8 million read pairs; deep-level samples got about 5-6.5 million. Clones were sequenced by immunoSEQ multiplex PCR, and TCRdb holds only the in-frame ones, with some missing. The table shows 50,000 to 65,000 clones, with more than 80% occurring only once. Sequences were derived from blood, sampled at baseline. The clonotype originates from a person aged 25 to 85 with non-small cell lung cancer. The V call is TRBV7-2, the J call TRBJ1-2; unclear D gene. The CDR3 DNA reads as TGTGCCAGCAGCGCAAACCCTCAAGATGGCTACACCTTC. This translates into CASSANPQDGYTF.